These 6 T cell receptor beta chains were all obtained from the same sample, sequenced in a study of blood T cell repertoires in COVID-19. Sequenced by immunoSEQ multiplex PCR; TCRdb stores in-frame clones only, minus some. The sample lists more than 200,000 clones; 65% to 90% were seen once. Sequenced material: peripheral blood. These receptors came from a young man with active or convalescent COVID-19.

This chain joins TRBV5-5 and TRBJ2-7, with 7 positions matching TRBD1. The germline CDR1 and CDR2 sequences are SGHKS and YYEKEE (reference sequence). J gave up 9 bases and V 3 bases, and 15 bases lay outside the gene matches. The CDR3 sequence is 15 residues long. The CDR3 nucleotides read TGTGCCAGCAGCTACCCCGAGACAGGGAGTGAGGGGCAGTACTTC. It codes for CASSYPETGSEGQYF.

This clone appeared a single time. This chain connects TRBV7-8 to TRBJ2-5; TRBD2 aligns across 8 bases. V shed 6 bases, J shed 5 bases, and the junction held 14 bases outside the gene matches. Germline V gene data show CDR1 as SGHVS and CDR2 as FQNEAQ. This CDR3 is 16 amino acids long. CDR3 region: CASRRGRGGDRETQYF. The CDR3 bases are TGTGCCAGCAGGAGGGGACGGGGGGGTGATCGGGAGACCCAGTACTTC.

The chain links TRBV27 to TRBJ1-1; 10 bases align to TRBD1. The V segment lost 3 bases and the J segment 11 bases; nucleotides outside the gene matches: 15. The germline CDR1 and CDR2 sequences are MNHEY and SMNVEV (reference sequence). The CDR3 loop spans 16 amino acids. The CDR3, as DNA: TGTGCCAGCAGTTTCGACAGGGGGCCGGAATTAGGGGTTGCTTTCTTT. Protein sequence: CASSFDRGPELGVAFF.

The CDR3 here is CASSFPVGGRSEKLFF. The CDR3 bases are TGTGCCAGCAGCTTCCCGGTTGGGGGCCGGAGTGAAAAACTGTTTTTT. The gene calls are TRBV7-9 and TRBJ1-4; the D gene is possibly TRBD1 (6 bases). The length of the CDR3 is 16 residues. Trimming stripped 3 bases from V and 7 bases from J, with 18 bases between. The germline V gene encodes CDR1 SEHNR and CDR2 FQNEAQ (reference sequence).

The chain recombines TRBV19 with TRBJ1-5, with 7 positions matching TRBD1. The CDR3 loop spans 14 amino acids. Germline assignment: CDR1 LNHDA and CDR2 SQIVND (reference sequence). The trim removed 5 bases at V and 2 bases at J, leaving 3 bases unmatched. The CDR3 region is CASSDRDGNQPQHF. CDR3 coding DNA: TGTGCCAGTAGTGACAGGGATGGCAATCAGCCCCAGCATTTT.

The rearrangement links TRBV5-6 to TRBJ2-1; TRBD2 matches 9 bases. CDR1 and CDR2 (germline): SGHDT, YYEEEE. This CDR3 is built from 15 residues. V gave up 4 bases and J gave up 8 bases; unmatched junction bases: 10. The CDR3 protein is CASSLYKRGVYEQFF. As DNA, the CDR3 is TGTGCCAGCAGCCTCTATAAGCGGGGGGTCTATGAGCAGTTCTTC.